The sequence of this T cell receptor (beta chain) was determined in a study of T cells after yellow fever vaccination. About the research overall: Fractions containing few cells were prepared with SMART-Seq v4 Ultra Low Input. The study's findings and limits: Highly abundant clonotypes carried over from the bulk population could end up in FACS-sorted repertoires as contaminants. Clones that expanded after primary vaccination mostly reappeared after the booster (roughly 97% CD4, around 87% CD8).

In its sample, this clonotype was seen a few times. Its specificity is unknown. V was trimmed by 3 bases and J by 7 bases, leaving 7 bases between them. Germline-derived CDR1 and CDR2 are PRHDT and FYEKMQ (reference sequence). CDR3 length: 12 amino acids. Making TCR cDNA involved 5'RACE template switching, which added UMIs and a universal primer site. From the 5' RACE reads, TCRdb called clonotypes with MiXCR, one entry per CDR3 protein. This sample has under 350,000 distinct CDR3 sequences; about 4% occur once, and the top ten carry around 23%. This chain links TRBV13 with TRBJ2-1; no definite D call. This sequence originates from a man between 18 and 29 years old who received the YFV17D yellow fever vaccine. Sequenced material: PBMCs, taken 5 days after the yellow fever booster vaccination. Here the CDR3 DNA reads TGTGCCAGCAGCTTCGGTCTGAATGAGCAGTTCTTC. Translated: CASSFGLNEQFF.